The next 25 T cell receptor beta chains were all read from a single sample in a study of radiotherapy plus CTLA-4 blockade in lung cancer. TCRdb's table, derived via immunoSEQ multiplex PCR, lists solely in-frame clones and lacks some. The sample shows about 88,000 clones, approximately 75% of them seen only once. This specimen consisted of peripheral blood, obtained from a patient treated with radiotherapy plus ipilimumab. Receptors were obtained from a human donor with non-small cell lung cancer that progressed on radiotherapy plus ipilimumab.

The rearrangement uses TRBV18 and TRBJ1-1; D unresolved. The CDR3 is made up of 14 amino acids. V dropped 3 bases and J dropped 1 base, with 9 bases sitting between them. CDR1 and CDR2 from the germline V gene are KGHSH and LQKENI. This chain's CDR3 is CASSPSRENTEAFF. CDR3 bases: TGTGCCAGCTCACCTTCCCGGGAGAACACTGAAGCTTTCTTT.

The chain uses TRBV27 and TRBJ2-3; TRBD2 agrees at 11 bases. The V segment lost 0 bases and the J segment 4 bases; nucleotides outside the gene matches: 6. CDR3 size: 17 residues. Germline V CDR1 and CDR2: MNHEY, SMNVEV (reference sequence). The CDR3 loop is CASSLSGSGGAADTQYF. CDR3 coding DNA: TGTGCCAGCAGTTTATCAGGTAGCGGGGGGGCCGCAGATACGCAGTATTTT.

The V and J genes are TRBV6-1 and TRBJ1-1, with D possibly being TRBD1 (6 bases). Germline V gives CDR1 MNHNS, CDR2 SASEGT. CDR3 length: 14 residues. Trimming took off 7 bases at V and 4 bases at J, with 16 bases between the two ends. In nucleotides, the CDR3 is TGTGCCAGCACCAACGGGGGGGCGGGCACTGAAGCTTTCTTT. As protein: CASTNGGAGTEAFF.

This chain joins TRBV25-1 and TRBJ2-7; no reliable D call. V lost 2 bases to trimming and J lost 4 bases, with 9 bases between them. The CDR3 consists of 13 residues. Germline CDR1 and CDR2: MGHDK and SYGVNS. The CDR3 coding sequence is TGTGCCAGCAGTGAAGATGGACGGTACGAGCAGTACTTC. As protein: CASSEDGRYEQYF.

This clone appeared a few times. This chain connects TRBV5-5 to TRBJ1-4; the match to TRBD1 covers 8 bases. Trimming cost V 0 bases and J 7 bases; bases outside gene matches: 5. The CDR3 has 15 residues. The V gene's germline CDR1 is SGHKS and CDR2 YYEKEE (reference sequence). The CDR3 sequence: CASSLDRGGAEKLFF. Written as DNA, the CDR3 is TGTGCCAGCAGCTTGGACAGGGGGGGCGCTGAAAAACTGTTTTTT.

V is TRBV7-7 and J is TRBJ1-1; the D is unclear. The CDR3 covers 14 residues. CDR1 and CDR2 (germline): SSHAT, FNYEAQ (reference sequence). The V end was cut by 1 base, the J end by 4 bases, with 10 bases between. The CDR3 DNA sequence: TGTGCCAGCAGCTTAGAGGAGGGAAGCACTGAAGCTTTCTTT. Translated, it gives CASSLEEGSTEAFF.

This clone was observed a single time. The V call is TRBV4-1, the J call TRBJ2-2, with D hard to call. The V gene's germline CDR1 is MGHRA and CDR2 YSYEKL. Trimming shortened V by 0 bases and J by 0 bases, and 8 bases separated the two germline ends. The CDR3 length is 16 residues. CDR3 nucleotide sequence: TGCGCCAGCAGCCAAGATAACCCAGCGAACACCGGGGAGCTGTTTTTT. This codes for CASSQDNPANTGELFF.

The CDR3: CASSLDPGQVPEAFF. In DNA form, the CDR3 reads TGCGCCAGCAGCTTGGATCCAGGGCAAGTGCCTGAAGCTTTCTTT. V gene TRBV5-1 combines with J gene TRBJ1-1; the D gene is possibly TRBD1 (5 bases). The CDR3 totals 15 residues. CDR1 is SGHRS and CDR2 is YFSETQ in the germline V gene. V lost 0 bases and J 6 bases, leaving 15 bases between the germline ends.

J is TRBJ1-3 and V is TRBV10-2; no firm D call. The CDR3 spans 13 residues. Germline V gene data show CDR1 as WSHSY and CDR2 as SAAADI. V lost 7 bases to trimming and J lost 0 bases, with 7 bases between them. The CDR3 loop is CASTSGSGNTIYF. CDR3 nucleotides: TGCGCCAGCACCTCGGGCTCTGGAAACACCATATATTTT.

V and J are TRBV5-8 and TRBJ2-1; 10 bases are a match to TRBD2. The CDR3 extends over 15 amino acids. Unmatched junction bases numbered 9, after V lost 2 bases and J lost 10 bases. The germline V gene encodes CDR1 SGHTS and CDR2 YDEGEE. Written as DNA, the CDR3 is TGTGCCAGCAGCTTCGGGGCTAGCGGGGGTGGGGAGCAGTTCTTC. It encodes CASSFGASGGGEQFF. Full variable domain (rest looked up from reference TRBV5-8 and TRBJ2-1): EAGVTQSPTHLIKTRGQQATLRCSPISGHTSVYWYQQALGLGLQFLLWYDEGEERNRGNFPPRFSGRQFPNYSSELNVNALELEDSALYLCASSFGASGGGEQFFGPGTRLTVL.

The rearrangement uses TRBV4-2 and TRBJ2-3, with TRBD1 matching 10 bases. This CDR3 is 16 amino acids long. From germline, CDR1 is LGHNA and CDR2 YNFKEQ. The trim removed 3 bases at V and 1 base at J, leaving 4 bases unmatched. The CDR3 here is CASSQGGQGGTDTQYF. CDR3 bases: TGTGCCAGCAGCCAGGGCGGACAGGGGGGCACAGATACGCAGTATTTT.

The chain employs TRBV9 and TRBJ1-1; 8 bases match TRBD1. The V gene's germline CDR1 is SGDLS and CDR2 YYNGEE. The CDR3 totals 14 residues. Trimming removed 4 bases from V and 1 base from J; junction bases left unmatched: 3. The CDR3 nucleotides read TGTGCCAGCAGCCCGACAGGGGCGAACACTGAAGCTTTCTTT. This gives the protein CASSPTGANTEAFF.

The rearrangement uses TRBV9 and TRBJ2-5, with TRBD2 identical over 14 bases. J was trimmed by 3 bases and V by 0 bases; bases with no gene match: 4. Germline lookup yields CDR1 SGDLS and CDR2 YYNGEE. The CDR3 totals 17 residues. CDR3 DNA sequence: TGTGCCAGCAGCGTAGACCCGGGACTAGCGGGGGAAGAGACCCAGTACTTC. It is translated as CASSVDPGLAGEETQYF.

J is TRBJ1-2 and V is TRBV7-9; D ambiguous. This CDR3 is 12 amino acids long. The germline V gene encodes CDR1 SEHNR and CDR2 FQNEAQ (reference sequence). V shed 5 bases and J shed 8 bases, with 12 bases lying between them. The CDR3 spells CASSAVREGYTF. CDR3 DNA: TGTGCCAGCAGCGCCGTAAGGGAAGGCTACACCTTC.

This clone was found many times. The chain carries TRBV7-9 and TRBJ1-2, with a possible D match to TRBD1 (6 bases). V lost 7 bases, J lost 3 bases, and 15 bases lay in between. Germline values: CDR1 SEHNR, CDR2 FQNEAQ (reference sequence). CDR3 size: 14 residues. The CDR3 sequence is CASTHRANHYGYTF. In nucleotides, the CDR3 is TGTGCCAGCACCCACAGGGCGAACCACTATGGCTACACCTTC.

The J gene is TRBJ2-7, the V gene TRBV11-1, with 7 nucleotides matching TRBD2. The CDR3 loop spans 13 amino acids. From germline, CDR1 is SGHAT and CDR2 FQDESV (reference sequence). The V gene end was trimmed by 6 bases and the J gene end by 0 bases; junction bases not matched to a gene: 2. CDR3 loop: CASRGTNSYEQYF. The CDR3 region has the DNA TGTGCCAGCAGGGGGACTAACTCCTACGAGCAGTACTTC. The full variable domain, with the rest looked up from reference TRBV11-1 and TRBJ2-7, is EAEVAQSPRYKITEKSQAVAFWCDPISGHATLYWYRQILGQGPELLVQFQDESVVDDSQLPKDRFSAERLKGVDSTLKIQPAELGDSAMYLCASRGTNSYEQYFGPGTRLTVT.

The chain links TRBV6-1 to TRBJ1-5; D remains unclear. The CDR3 is made up of 15 amino acids. CDR1 is MNHNS, CDR2 SASEGT, per germline. The ends were cut back, 4 bases at V and 1 base at J, with 11 bases in the middle. CDR3 nucleotides: TGTGCCAGCAGTGTTCAAACAGTGAGCAATCAGCCCCAGCATTTT. Translation gives CASSVQTVSNQPQHF.

V usage is TRBV5-4 and J usage is TRBJ1-2; 7 positions agree with TRBD1. Unmatched junction bases numbered 4, after V lost 1 base and J lost 4 bases. In germline, CDR1 is SGHNT, CDR2 YYREEE (reference sequence). CDR3 length: 14 amino acids. The chain's CDR3 is CASSLTWDSYGYTF. CDR3 DNA: TGTGCCAGCAGCTTGACTTGGGACAGCTATGGCTACACCTTC.

This clone was found a few times. V usage is TRBV6-6 and J usage is TRBJ2-1; 11 positions agree with TRBD2. The CDR3 extends over 15 amino acids. V was pared by 5 bases and J by 4 bases, with 4 bases of the junction left unmatched. In germline, CDR1 is MNHNY, CDR2 SVGAGI (reference sequence). The chain's CDR3 is CASSKGLAVYNEQFF. The CDR3 nucleotides are TGTGCCAGCAGTAAGGGACTAGCGGTTTACAATGAGCAGTTCTTC.

This chain connects TRBV5-1 to TRBJ2-2; D is tentatively TRBD1 or TRBD2 (5 bases each). The CDR3 totals 14 residues. V was trimmed by 7 bases and J by 0 bases, leaving 10 bases between them. Germline assignment: CDR1 SGHRS and CDR2 YFSETQ. The CDR3 region has the DNA TGCGCCAGCGGGGGACCCGCGAACACCGGGGAGCTGTTTTTT. Its translation is CASGGPANTGELFF.

Regarding this clone: A read error may account for a junction end that differs from germline. The gene calls are TRBV6-5 and TRBJ1-2, with 7 bases lining up with TRBD1. The CDR3 consists of 13 residues. Germline V CDR1 and CDR2: MNHEY, SVGAGI. The CDR3 coding sequence is TGTGCCAGCAGTGACTCAGGGGGCTATGGCTACACCTTC. Translating gives CASSDSGGYGYTF.

CDR3 sequence: CASSRRAPGDYGYTF. The CDR3 bases are TGTGCCAGCAGCCGGAGGGCGCCGGGGGACTATGGCTACACCTTC. The chain links TRBV6-1 to TRBJ1-2; TRBD1 might be the D (5 bases). The germline V gene has CDR1 MNHNS and CDR2 SASEGT. CDR3 size: 15 residues. The V and J ends lost 6 bases and 3 bases respectively, with 17 bases between them.

The J gene is TRBJ2-3, the V gene TRBV11-2; a possible D gene is TRBD1 (6 bases). The CDR3 is 16 amino acids. The germline V gene encodes CDR1 SGHAT and CDR2 FQNNGV. Trimming stripped 5 bases from V and 2 bases from J, with 17 bases between. In DNA, the CDR3 is TGTGCCAGCAGCGTTGACAGGCCCGCGACCACAGATACGCAGTATTTT. It codes for CASSVDRPATTDTQYF.

V gene TRBV6-6 combines with J gene TRBJ2-3; TRBD1 matches 11 bases. The V and J ends lost 0 bases and 4 bases, in that order; junction bases with no gene match: 3. The CDR3 contains 16 residues. CDR1 is MNHNY, CDR2 SVGAGI, per germline (reference sequence). The CDR3 bases are TGTGCCAGCAGTTACTCGGACAGGGGGCTAGCAGATACGCAGTATTTT. Translating gives CASSYSDRGLADTQYF.

CDR3 nucleotides: TGTGCCAGTAAGATCAGGACCGGGGAGCTGTTTTTT. Encoded protein: CASKIRTGELFF. V and J are TRBV19 and TRBJ2-2, with D hard to call. The germline V gene has CDR1 LNHDA and CDR2 SQIVND (reference sequence). The V end lost 7 bases, the J end lost 5 bases, and 8 bases lay between the germline ends. This CDR3 is 12 amino acids long. Looking up the rest from reference TRBV19 and TRBJ2-2 gives the full variable domain: DGGITQSPKYLFRKEGQNVTLSCEQNLNHDAMYWYRQDPGQGLRLIYYSQIVNDFQKGDIAEGYSVSREKKESFPLTVTSAQKNPTAFYLCASKIRTGELFFGEGSRLTVL.